This is a list of T cell receptor beta chains from one sample in a study of T-cell reconstitution after alpha-beta-depleted transplantation in children. MiXCR, applied by TCRdb to the PCR reads, yields one record per CDR3 protein. The data hold 440,000 or so distinct CDR3 sequences, with 43% observed a single time. The material sequenced was PBMCs, taken before TCRalphabeta/CD19-depleted stem cell transplant. The receptors were sampled from a girl aged 2 to 9 with aplastic anemia, due to receive a stem cell transplant. Both conserved end residues are part of each CDR3. D genes are given only for firm matches. The size entry is marked missing in some rows and otherwise reads once, few, many or a size class.

v_gene	d_gene	abundance	j_gene	CDR3aa	CDR3nt
TRBV29-1	NA	few	TRBJ2-5	CSVEDTAFQETQYF	TGCAGCGTTGAAGATACGGCATTCCAAGAGACCCAGTACTTC
TRBV27	NA	many	TRBJ2-2	CASRREPPGELFF	TGTGCCAGCAGACGGGAGCCCCCCGGGGAGCTGTTTTTT
TRBV6-1	TRBD1	NA	TRBJ1-2	CASNQGGIGYGYTF	TGTGCCAGCAACCAGGGGGGAATAGGCTATGGCTACACCTTC
TRBV30	NA	few	TRBJ2-7	CAWSDFGLPEAYEQYF	TGTGCCTGGAGCGACTTTGGACTACCGGAAGCCTACGAGCAGTACTTC
TRBV12-3/TRBV12-4	TRBD1	many	TRBJ2-1	CASSPHPATGLDEQFF	TGTGCCAGCAGTCCTCACCCCGCGACAGGGTTGGATGAGCAGTTCTTC
TRBV7-9	NA	NA	TRBJ2-7	CASSSPGGHEQYF	TGTGCCAGCAGCTCCCCGGGGGGCCACGAGCAGTACTTC
TRBV28	NA	NA	TRBJ2-1	CASMYAGQDEQFF	TGTGCCAGCATGTACGCGGGGCAGGATGAGCAGTTCTTC
TRBV9	TRBD1	few	TRBJ2-7	CASSVGQPRGSEQYF	TGTGCCAGCAGCGTGGGACAGCCAAGGGGATCCGAGCAGTACTTC
TRBV11-3	NA	many	TRBJ2-3	CASSSRVDSTDTQYF	TGTGCCAGCAGCTCGAGGGTCGATAGCACAGATACGCAGTATTTT
TRBV28	NA	NA	TRBJ2-1	CASSPMAPSPEQFF	TGTGCCAGCAGTCCTATGGCCCCTAGCCCCGAGCAGTTCTTC
TRBV5-1	NA	many	TRBJ2-7	CASSLNGEQYF	TGCGCCAGCAGCTTGAATGGCGAGCAGTACTTC
TRBV14	NA	NA	TRBJ1-6	CASSPNLYPTAAHIESPLHF	TGTGCCAGCAGCCCCAACTTGTATCCAACGGCTGCCCATATAGAGTCACCCCTCCACTTT
TRBV4-3	TRBD2	many	TRBJ2-7	CASSQGLASYEQYF	TGCGCCAGCAGCCAGGGACTAGCGTCGTACGAGCAGTACTTC
TRBV12-3/TRBV12-4	TRBD2	NA	TRBJ2-3	CASQREGLGTDTQYF	TGTGCCTCCCAGCGGGAGGGCCTGGGCACAGATACGCAGTATTTT
TRBV14	NA	NA	TRBJ1-1	CASSQEEWREAFF	TGTGCCAGCAGCCAAGAGGAGTGGCGCGAAGCTTTCTTT
TRBV6-1	NA	NA	TRBJ1-2	CASRAGDTIYGYTF	TGTGCCAGCAGGGCGGGGGACACCATTTATGGCTACACCTTC
TRBV6-5	TRBD2	many	TRBJ2-1	CASSYRSGRGDNEQFF	TGTGCCAGCAGTTACCGGAGCGGGAGAGGGGACAATGAGCAGTTCTTC
TRBV20-1	NA	NA	TRBJ2-1	CSALPRGPPQFF	TGCAGTGCCCTCCCACGGGGTCCCCCGCAGTTCTTC
TRBV13	NA	many	TRBJ2-7	CASSLEGNFYEQYF	TGTGCCAGCAGCTTAGAGGGCAACTTCTACGAGCAGTACTTC
TRBV12-3/TRBV12-4	NA	many	TRBJ1-2	CASSFTLYGYTF	TGTGCCAGCAGTTTTACCCTCTATGGCTACACCTTC
TRBV3-1	NA	NA	TRBJ2-1	CASSQDTGNEQFF	TGTGCCAGCAGCCAAGATACCGGAAATGAGCAGTTCTTC
TRBV5-1	NA	NA	TRBJ2-7	CASSLESGSSYEQYF	TGCGCCAGCAGCTTGGAGTCAGGGAGCTCCTACGAGCAGTACTTC
TRBV20-1	TRBD1	NA	TRBJ2-7	CRPGQGAWEQYF	TGCAGGCCCGGACAGGGGGCTTGGGAGCAGTACTTC
TRBV4-1	TRBD2	few	TRBJ2-1	CASSQAGLAGDGNEQFF	TGCGCCAGCAGCCAGGCGGGACTAGCGGGAGATGGCAATGAGCAGTTCTTC
TRBV4-1	NA	NA	TRBJ2-1	CASSQDIVDPYNEQFF	TGCGCCAGCAGCCAAGATATAGTCGATCCCTACAATGAGCAGTTCTTC
TRBV6-5	TRBD1	many	TRBJ1-2	CASGTVYGYTF	TGTGCCAGCGGGACAGTCTATGGCTACACCTTC